The T cell receptor (beta chain) described here comes from a study of T-cell memory formation after mild COVID-19. In the study overall: TCR clusters showed largely donor specificity.

After 5'RACE with constant-segment primers, TCR alpha and TCR beta cDNA libraries carrying sample barcodes and UMIs were obtained. TCRdb re-called the 5' RACE reads through MiXCR, storing one row per CDR3 protein. The table shows about 360,000 distinct CDR3 sequences, with about an eighth occurring only once. Findings of the study overall: Detection of some responders pre-infection suggested pre-existing cross-reactive memory T cells participated.

Points on this clonotype: Its antigen is as yet unknown.

CDR1 and CDR2 (germline): SGHTA, FQGNSA. Trimming cost V 5 bases and J 0 bases, with 8 bases left between them. The CDR3 runs 15 residues. The rearrangement joins TRBV7-2 to TRBJ2-6; tentatively, D is TRBD1 (5 bases). The receptor was isolated from a young man who had mild COVID-19 (a few samples of this study predate the infection). Cell type and time point are not known. The specimen was PBMCs or a T cell subset sorted from them (not recorded which). The CDR3 here is CASSQQVSGANVLTF. In DNA form, the CDR3 reads TGTGCCAGCAGCCAACAGGTCTCTGGGGCCAACGTCCTGACTTTC.